This T cell receptor beta chain was found in a study of T cell responses to AZD1222 COVID-19 vaccine. Study-level points and caveats: The breadth and depth of Spike-specific TCRs increased once two AZD1222 doses had been given.

About this clone itself: Its antigen is currently unknown.

Produced via immunoSEQ multiplex PCR; TCRdb's table is partial and in-frame only. The sample contains roughly 110,000 clones, about 93% of which appear only once. V lost 4 bases to trimming and J lost 4 bases, with 4 bases between them. Germline V gene data show CDR1 as LGHDT and CDR2 as YNNKEL (reference sequence). The CDR3 consists of 11 residues. The source material was peripheral blood, sampled on day 0 of AZD1222 vaccination. This rearrangement joins TRBV3-1 (or the pseudogene TRBV3-2) to TRBJ1-2; D ambiguous. The receptor's source is an adult in good health. Here the CDR3 DNA reads TGTGCCAGCAGCCGTCTCTATGGCTACACCTTC. Amino acids: CASSRLYGYTF.